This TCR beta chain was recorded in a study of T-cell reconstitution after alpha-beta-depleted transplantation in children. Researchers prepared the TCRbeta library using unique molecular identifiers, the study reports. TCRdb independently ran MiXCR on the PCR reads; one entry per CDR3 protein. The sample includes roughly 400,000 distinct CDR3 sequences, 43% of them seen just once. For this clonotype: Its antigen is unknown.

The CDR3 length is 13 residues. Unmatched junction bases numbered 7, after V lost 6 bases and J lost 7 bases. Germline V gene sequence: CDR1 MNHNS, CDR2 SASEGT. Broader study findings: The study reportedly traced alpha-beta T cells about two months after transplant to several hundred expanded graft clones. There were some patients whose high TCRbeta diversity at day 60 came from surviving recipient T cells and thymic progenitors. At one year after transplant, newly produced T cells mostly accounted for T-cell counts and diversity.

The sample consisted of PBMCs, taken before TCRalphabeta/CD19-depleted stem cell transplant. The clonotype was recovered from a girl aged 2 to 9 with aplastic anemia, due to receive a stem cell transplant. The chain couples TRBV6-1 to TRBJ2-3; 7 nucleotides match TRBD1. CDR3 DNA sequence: TGTGCCAGCAGAGCGACAGGGCAGAATACGCAGTATTTT. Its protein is CASRATGQNTQYF.